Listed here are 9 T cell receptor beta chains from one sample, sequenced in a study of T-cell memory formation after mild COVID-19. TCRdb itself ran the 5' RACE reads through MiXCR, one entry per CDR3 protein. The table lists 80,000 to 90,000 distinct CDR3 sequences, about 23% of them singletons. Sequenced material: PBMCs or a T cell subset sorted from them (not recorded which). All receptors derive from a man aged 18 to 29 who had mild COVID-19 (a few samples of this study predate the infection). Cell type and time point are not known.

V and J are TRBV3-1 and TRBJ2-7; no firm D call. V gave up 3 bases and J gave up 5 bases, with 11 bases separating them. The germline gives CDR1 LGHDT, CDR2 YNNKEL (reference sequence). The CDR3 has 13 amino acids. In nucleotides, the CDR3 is TGTGCCAGCAGCCATCCCCTTGAGAACGAGCAGTACTTC. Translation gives CASSHPLENEQYF.

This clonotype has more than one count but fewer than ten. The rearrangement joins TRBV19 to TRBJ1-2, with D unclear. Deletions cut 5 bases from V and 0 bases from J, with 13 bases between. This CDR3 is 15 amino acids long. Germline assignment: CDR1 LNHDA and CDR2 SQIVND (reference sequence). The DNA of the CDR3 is TGTGCCAGTAGTCCGATGGACGGGGCTAACTATGGCTACACCTTC. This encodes CASSPMDGANYGYTF. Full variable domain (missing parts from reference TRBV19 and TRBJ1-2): DGGITQSPKYLFRKEGQNVTLSCEQNLNHDAMYWYRQDPGQGLRLIYYSQIVNDFQKGDIAEGYSVSREKKESFPLTVTSAQKNPTAFYLCASSPMDGANYGYTFGSGTRLTVV.

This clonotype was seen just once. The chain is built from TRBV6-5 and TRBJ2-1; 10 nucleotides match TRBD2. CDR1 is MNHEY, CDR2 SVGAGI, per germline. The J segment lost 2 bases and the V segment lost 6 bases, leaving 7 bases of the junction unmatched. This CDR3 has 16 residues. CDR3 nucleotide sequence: TGTGCCAGCAGCCATAGCGGGGGGCCTCCCTACAATGAGCAGTTCTTC. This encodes CASSHSGGPPYNEQFF.

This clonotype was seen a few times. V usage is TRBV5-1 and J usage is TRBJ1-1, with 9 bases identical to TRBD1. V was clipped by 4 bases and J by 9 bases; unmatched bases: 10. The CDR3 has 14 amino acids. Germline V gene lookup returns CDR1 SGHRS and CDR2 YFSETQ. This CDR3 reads CASSLGTGIFKAFF. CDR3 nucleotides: TGCGCCAGCAGCCTGGGGACAGGGATTTTCAAAGCTTTCTTT.

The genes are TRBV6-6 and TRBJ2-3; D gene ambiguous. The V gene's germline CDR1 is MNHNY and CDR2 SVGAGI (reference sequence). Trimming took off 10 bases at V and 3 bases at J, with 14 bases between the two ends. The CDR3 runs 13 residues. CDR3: CANSPTDTDTQYF. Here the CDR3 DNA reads TGTGCCAACTCCCCGACTGATACAGATACGCAGTATTTT.

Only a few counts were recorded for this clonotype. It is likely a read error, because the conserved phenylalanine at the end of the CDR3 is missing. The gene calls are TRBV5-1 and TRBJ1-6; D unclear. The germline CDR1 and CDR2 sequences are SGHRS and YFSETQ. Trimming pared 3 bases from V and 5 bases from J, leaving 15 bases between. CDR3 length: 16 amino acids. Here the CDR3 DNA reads TGCGCCAGCAGCTACCTGGTGCTGAGAAATAATTCACCCCTCCACTGT. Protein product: CASSYLVLRNNSPLHC.

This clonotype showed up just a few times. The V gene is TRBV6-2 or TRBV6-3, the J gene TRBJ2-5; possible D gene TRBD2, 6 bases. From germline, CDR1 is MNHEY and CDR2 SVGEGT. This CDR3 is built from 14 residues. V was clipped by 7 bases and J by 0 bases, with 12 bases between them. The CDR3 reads CASTQTGDQETQYF. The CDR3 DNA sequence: TGTGCCAGCACCCAGACGGGGGACCAAGAGACCCAGTACTTC.

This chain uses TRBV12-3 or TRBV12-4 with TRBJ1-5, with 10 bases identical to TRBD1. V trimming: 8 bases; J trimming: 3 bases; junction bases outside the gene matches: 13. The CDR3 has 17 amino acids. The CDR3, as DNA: TGTGCCAGCGTATCCACCGGGACAGGGGAATTCAATCAGCCCCAGCATTTT. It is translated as CASVSTGTGEFNQPQHF.

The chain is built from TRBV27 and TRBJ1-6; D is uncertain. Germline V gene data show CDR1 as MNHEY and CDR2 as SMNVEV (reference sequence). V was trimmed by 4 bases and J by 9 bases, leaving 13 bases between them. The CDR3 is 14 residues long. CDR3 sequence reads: CASSSYSLSSPLHF. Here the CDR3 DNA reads TGTGCCAGCAGTTCTTATAGTCTAAGTTCACCCCTCCACTTT.